A few counts support the clone carrying this T cell receptor (beta chain). Its antigen is undetermined. Germline CDR1 is SQVTM and CDR2 is ANQGSEA. The V segment lost 7 bases and the J segment 5 bases; nucleotides outside the gene matches: 10. This CDR3 is 13 amino acids long. CD4+ T cells were isolated after approximately 10 days of culture. Two-dose BNT162b2 or mRNA-1273 vaccination was given to participants. This sample is part of a study of vaccination effects on CD4 cells after COVID-19. Study-level background: Post-vaccine sampling took place a median of 72 days after the second dose.

This table comes from immunoSEQ multiplex PCR, and its TCRdb copy is limited to in-frame clones, with some not included. Of some 47,000 clones in the sample, approximately 70% were seen once. Here the sequenced sample was CD4+ T cells from PBMCs cultured without peptide, taken after COVID-19 vaccination. This TCR came from a human donor who received a COVID-19 vaccine. This sequence joins TRBV29-1 and TRBJ1-1, with 7 bases lining up with TRBD1. The CDR3: CSGTGDGGTEAFF. CDR3 in DNA: TGCAGCGGCACAGGGGACGGTGGGACTGAAGCTTTCTTT. Together with reference TRBV29-1 and TRBJ1-1, the CDR3 gives the full variable domain: SAVISQKPSRDICQRGTSLTIQCQVDSQVTMMFWYRQQPGQSLTLIATANQGSEATYESGFVIDKFPISRPNLTFSTLTVSNMSPEDSSIYLCSGTGDGGTEAFFGQGTRLTVV.